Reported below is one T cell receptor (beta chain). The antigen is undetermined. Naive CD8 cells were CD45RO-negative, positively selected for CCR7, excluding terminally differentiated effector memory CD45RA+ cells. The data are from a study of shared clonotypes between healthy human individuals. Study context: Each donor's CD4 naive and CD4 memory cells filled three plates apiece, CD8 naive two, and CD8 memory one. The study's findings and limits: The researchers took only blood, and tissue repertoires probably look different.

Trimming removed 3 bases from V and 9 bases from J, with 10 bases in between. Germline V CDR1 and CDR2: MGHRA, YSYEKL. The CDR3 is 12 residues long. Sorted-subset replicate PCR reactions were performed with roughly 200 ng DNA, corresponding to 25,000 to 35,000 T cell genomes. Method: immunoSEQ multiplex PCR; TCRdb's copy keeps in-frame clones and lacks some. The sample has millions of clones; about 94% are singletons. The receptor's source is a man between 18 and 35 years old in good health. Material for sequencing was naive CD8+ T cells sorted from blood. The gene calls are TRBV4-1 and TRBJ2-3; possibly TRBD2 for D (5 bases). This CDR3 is CASSHTSGTQYF. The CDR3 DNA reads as TGCGCCAGCAGCCACACTAGTGGAACGCAGTATTTT.